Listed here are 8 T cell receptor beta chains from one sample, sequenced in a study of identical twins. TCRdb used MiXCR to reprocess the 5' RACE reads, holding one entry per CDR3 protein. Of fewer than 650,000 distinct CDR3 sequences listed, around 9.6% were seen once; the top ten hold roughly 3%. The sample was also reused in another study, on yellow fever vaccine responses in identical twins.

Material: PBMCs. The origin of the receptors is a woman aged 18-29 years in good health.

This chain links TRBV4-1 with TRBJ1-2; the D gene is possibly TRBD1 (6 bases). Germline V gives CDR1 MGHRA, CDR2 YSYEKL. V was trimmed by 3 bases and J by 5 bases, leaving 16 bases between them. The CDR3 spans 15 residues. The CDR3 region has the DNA TGCGCCAGCAGCCAGGCCCCGACAGGAGGGTATGGCTACACCTTC. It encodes CASSQAPTGGYGYTF.

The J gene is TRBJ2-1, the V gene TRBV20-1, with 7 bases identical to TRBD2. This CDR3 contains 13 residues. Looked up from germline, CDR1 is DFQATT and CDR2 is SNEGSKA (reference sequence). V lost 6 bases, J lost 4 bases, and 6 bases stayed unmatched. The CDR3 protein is CSAMTSWYNEQFF. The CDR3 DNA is TGCAGTGCAATGACTAGCTGGTACAATGAGCAGTTCTTC.

The CDR3 protein is CASSQAMAANIQYF. For the CDR3, the DNA is TGTGCCAGCAGCCAAGCGATGGCAGCGAACATTCAGTACTTC. This rearrangement joins TRBV3-1 to TRBJ2-4, with no clear D. Germline V lookup: CDR1 LGHDT, CDR2 YNNKEL (reference sequence). Trimming removed 1 base at V and 7 bases at J, with 11 bases between. This CDR3 is built from 14 residues.

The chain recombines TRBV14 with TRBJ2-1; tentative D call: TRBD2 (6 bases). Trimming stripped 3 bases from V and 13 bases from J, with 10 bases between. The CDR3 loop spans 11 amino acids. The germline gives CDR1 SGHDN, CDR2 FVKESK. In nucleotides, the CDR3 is TGTGCCAGCAGCCATTGGGAGGCACAGTTCTTC. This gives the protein CASSHWEAQFF.

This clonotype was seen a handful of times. CDR3 DNA: TGTGCCAGCAGCCAAGATCGGGCCGGGGCAGATACGCAGTATTTT. Translated: CASSQDRAGADTQYF. The gene calls are TRBV14 and TRBJ2-3; maybe TRBD2 (5 bases). Trimming removed 0 bases at V and 4 bases at J, with 11 bases between. The CDR3 runs 15 residues. Germline lookup yields CDR1 SGHDN and CDR2 FVKESK.

The DNA for the CDR3 is TGTGCCAGCAGTGAACCAGGAGAAGAGACCCAGTACTTC. It encodes CASSEPGEETQYF. This sequence joins TRBV25-1 and TRBJ2-5; unclear D gene. Trimming took 2 bases from V and 3 from J, leaving 7 bases between them. This CDR3 spans 13 amino acids. Per the germline V gene, CDR1 is MGHDK and CDR2 is SYGVNS.

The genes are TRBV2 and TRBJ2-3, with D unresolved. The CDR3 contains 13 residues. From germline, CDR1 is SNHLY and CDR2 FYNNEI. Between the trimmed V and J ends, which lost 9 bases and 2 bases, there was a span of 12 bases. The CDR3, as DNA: TGTGCCAGTGTGGGGTCCTACACAGATACGCAGTATTTT. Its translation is CASVGSYTDTQYF.

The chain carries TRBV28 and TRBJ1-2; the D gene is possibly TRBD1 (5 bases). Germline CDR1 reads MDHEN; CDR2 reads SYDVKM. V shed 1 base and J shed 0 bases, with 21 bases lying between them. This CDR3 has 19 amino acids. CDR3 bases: TGTGCCAGCAGTTTATCCCTCATGATATCAGGGAGCCCTAACTATGGCTACACCTTC. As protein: CASSLSLMISGSPNYGYTF.